A selection of T cell receptor beta chains follows, all from one sample in a study of blood T cell repertoires in COVID-19. Only in-frame clones appear in the TCRdb table, and some are missing; sequencing was by immunoSEQ multiplex PCR. This table has under 20,000 clones, roughly 90% appearing once. The sample consisted of peripheral blood. The source is a human donor in a cohort sampled during active COVID-19. The donor label of this sample is uncertain. Both conserved end residues are part of each CDR3. Fields, in order: J gene, V gene, clone size, D gene, CDR3 protein, CDR3 DNA. The D gene is left open where the match is weak. Some rows have no size entry. The others give once, few or many, or a class for an expanded clone.

J: TRBJ2-1; V: TRBV10-1; size: .; D: .; CDR3: CASSVVPGLHYNEQFF; DNA: TGCGCCAGCAGTGTGGTACCGGGACTTCACTACAATGAGCAGTTCTTC
J: TRBJ2-2; V: TRBV5-1; size: .; D: .; CDR3: CASSLAVQGSGGELFF; DNA: TGCGCCAGCAGCTTGGCCGTTCAAGGGAGCGGCGGGGAGCTGTTTTTT
J: TRBJ2-7; V: TRBV27; size: .; D: TRBD2; CDR3: CASSLSRPSGSYEQYF; DNA: TGTGCCAGCAGTTTATCGCGGCCTAGCGGTTCCTACGAGCAGTACTTC
J: TRBJ1-2; V: TRBV10-3; size: .; D: TRBD1; CDR3: CAISGGQGAQGYTF; DNA: TGTGCCATCAGTGGGGGACAGGGGGCGCAGGGCTACACCTTC
J: TRBJ2-1; V: TRBV9; size: .; D: .; CDR3: CASSEGDPFWQFF; DNA: TGTGCCAGCAGCGAGGGAGACCCCTTTTGGCAGTTCTTC
J: TRBJ1-5; V: TRBV30; size: few; D: TRBD1; CDR3: CAWSRRQGDGGNQPQHF; DNA: TGTGCCTGGAGTCGACGACAGGGGGACGGGGGCAATCAGCCCCAGCATTTT
J: TRBJ1-6; V: TRBV28; size: .; D: .; CDR3: CASSFHGSNSYNSPLHF; DNA: TGTGCCAGCAGTTTTCACGGGTCAAACTCCTATAATTCACCCCTCCACTTT
J: TRBJ2-7; V: TRBV11-2; size: .; D: .; CDR3: CANRPLEDYEQYF; DNA: TGTGCCAACCGACCTTTAGAGGACTACGAGCAGTACTTC
J: TRBJ2-7; V: TRBV7-2; size: .; D: .; CDR3: CASSLALGSAGYEQYF; DNA: TGTGCCAGCAGCTTAGCGTTGGGTAGCGCGGGCTACGAGCAGTACTTC
J: TRBJ2-4; V: TRBV5-8; size: once; D: .; CDR3: CASSLGQAIAKNIQYF; DNA: TGTGCCAGCAGCTTGGGGCAGGCCATAGCCAAAAACATTCAGTACTTC
J: TRBJ2-5; V: TRBV11-1; size: .; D: .; CDR3: CASSLGERETQYF; DNA: TGTGCCAGCAGCTTAGGCGAACGGGAGACCCAGTACTTC
J: TRBJ2-5; V: TRBV30; size: .; D: .; CDR3: CAWSRRGMQTQYF; DNA: TGTGCCTGGAGTAGAAGGGGGATGCAGACCCAGTACTTC
J: TRBJ2-2; V: TRBV7-8; size: .; D: TRBD2; CDR3: CASSSIIAGGAGELFF; DNA: TGTGCCAGCAGCTCAATTATAGCGGGAGGGGCCGGGGAGCTGTTTTTT
J: TRBJ2-3; V: TRBV11-3; size: .; D: TRBD2; CDR3: CASSREGGADTQYF; DNA: TGTGCCAGCTCCCGGGAGGGGGGAGCGGATACGCAGTATTTT
J: TRBJ2-1; V: TRBV15; size: .; D: TRBD2; CDR3: CATSRDSGSGKQFF; DNA: TGTGCCACCAGCAGAGATAGCGGGAGTGGGAAGCAGTTCTTC
J: TRBJ1-2; V: TRBV3-1/TRBV3-2; size: few; D: TRBD1; CDR3: CASSQTGGWYGYTF; DNA: TGTGCCAGCAGCCAAACAGGGGGCTGGTATGGCTACACCTTC
J: TRBJ2-6; V: TRBV5-3; size: .; D: TRBD1; CDR3: CARSRLWTGANVLTF; DNA: TGTGCCAGAAGCCGACTCTGGACAGGCGCCAACGTCCTGACTTTC
J: TRBJ2-1; V: TRBV2; size: .; D: .; CDR3: CASSEGPGGRSEQFF; DNA: TGTGCCAGCAGTGAAGGTCCAGGAGGACGAAGTGAGCAGTTCTTC
J: TRBJ1-2; V: TRBV2; size: .; D: TRBD1; CDR3: CASSDQGDYGYTF; DNA: TGTGCCAGCAGTGACCAGGGGGACTATGGCTACACCTTC
J: TRBJ2-5; V: TRBV5-1; size: .; D: .; CDR3: CASSLGQGYQETQYF; DNA: TGCGCCAGCAGCTTGGGTCAGGGGTACCAAGAGACCCAGTACTTC
J: TRBJ1-1; V: TRBV5-1; size: .; D: TRBD1; CDR3: CASSFGQGGAFF; DNA: TGCGCCAGCAGCTTTGGACAGGGCGGCGCTTTCTTT
J: TRBJ2-1; V: TRBV7-2; size: .; D: TRBD1; CDR3: CASSLYRGVWDNEQFF; DNA: TGTGCCAGCAGCTTATACAGGGGCGTATGGGACAATGAGCAGTTCTTC
J: TRBJ1-1; V: TRBV19; size: .; D: TRBD1; CDR3: CASSIAGQGGFF; DNA: TGTGCCAGTAGTATAGCTGGACAGGGAGGTTTCTTT